The T cell receptor (beta chain) described here comes from a study of Graves' ophthalmopathy and Graves' hyperthyroidism. Broader study findings: At about 69% sensitivity and approximately 78% specificity, the model predicted progression of the ophthalmopathy.

Transcripts of RNA were the source for amplifying TCR beta CDR3 regions. The authors performed first-round RT-PCR with HTBI primers and then a second-round multiplex PCR. TCRdb independently ran MiXCR on the multiplex PCR reads; one entry per CDR3 protein. The sample has hundreds of thousands of distinct CDR3 sequences, roughly 21% seen once. This clonotype was found many times. Its antigen is not known. In this CDR3 the conserved last residue, phenylalanine or tryptophan, is missing, so a read error is likely. Germline assignment: CDR1 SGHTA and CDR2 FQGNSA. The CDR3 totals 12 residues. Trimming stripped 5 bases from V and 5 bases from J, with 6 bases between.

Sequenced input: peripheral blood. The receptor was isolated from a woman between 18 and 29 years old with stable Graves' hyperthyroidism. The chain has TRBV7-2 and TRBJ2-2; D gene unclear. The CDR3 is CASSPSTGELFL. The CDR3 nucleotides are TGTGCCAGCAGCCCTAGTACCGGGGAGCTGTTTCTT.